The 28 T cell receptor beta chains reported below all come from one sample, sequenced in a study of shared clonotypes between healthy human individuals. Clones were read by immunoSEQ multiplex PCR, and TCRdb kept only the in-frame ones, dropping some. Here the sample spans approximately 1.9 million clones, 93% being singletons. Naive CD8 cells comprised CD45RO-negative, CCR7-positively selected cells, excluding terminally differentiated effector memory CD45RA+ cells. Sequenced input: naive CD8+ T cells from PBMCs. The receptors originated from a man in his late teens or twenties in good health. Some clones in this sample may be carry-over from other donors' samples.

This chain joins TRBV9 and TRBJ1-5; unclear D gene. Germline-derived CDR1 and CDR2 are SGDLS and YYNGEE. CDR3 length: 13 amino acids. V lost 6 bases to trimming and J lost 6 bases, with 13 bases between them. This CDR3 is CASISGSTQPQHF. CDR3 sequence (DNA): TGTGCCAGCATTTCGGGGTCAACTCAGCCCCAGCATTTT.

In this sample, this clone turned up once. The chain links TRBV7-9 to TRBJ2-7; D gene ambiguous. The V and J ends lost 6 bases and 4 bases respectively, with 10 bases between them. This CDR3 is 12 amino acids long. The germline CDR1 and CDR2 sequences are SEHNR and FQNEAQ (reference sequence). CDR3 amino acids: CASRQKTYEQYF. CDR3 sequence (DNA): TGTGCCAGCAGGCAAAAGACGTACGAGCAGTACTTC.

The rearrangement uses TRBV29-1 and TRBJ2-7; D remains unclear. With 6 bases removed from V and 1 base from J, the gap between germline ends came to 10 bases. The CDR3 totals 12 residues. Germline CDR1 SQVTM, CDR2 ANQGSEA. CDR3 amino acids: CSVTGTSYEQYF. Written as DNA, the CDR3 is TGCAGCGTCACCGGTACTTCCTACGAGCAGTACTTC.

J is TRBJ2-7 and V is TRBV5-1; D not resolved. With 1 base removed from V and 1 base from J, the gap between germline ends came to 12 bases. Germline V gene sequence: CDR1 SGHRS, CDR2 YFSETQ. The CDR3 is made up of 15 amino acids. CDR3 coding DNA: TGCGCCAGCAGCTTGAGCAGGATGGGGTCCTACGAGCAGTACTTC. This gives the protein CASSLSRMGSYEQYF. Supplemented by reference TRBV5-1 and TRBJ2-7, the full variable domain reads KAGVTQTPRYLIKTRGQQVTLSCSPISGHRSVSWYQQTPGQGLQFLFEYFSETQRNKGNFPGRFSGRQFSNSRSEMNVSTLELGDSALYLCASSLSRMGSYEQYFGPGTRLTVT.

This rearrangement joins TRBV30 to TRBJ1-2; TRBD1 matches at 7 bases. The junction had 8 bases not matched to a gene; V was cut back by 2 bases and J by 8 bases. This CDR3 spans 13 amino acids. Germline V CDR1 and CDR2: GTSNPN, SVGIG (reference sequence). The CDR3, as DNA: TGTGCCTGGAGTCTACTACAGGGGTACGGCTACACCTTC. Its translation: CAWSLLQGYGYTF. The full variable domain, in which reference TRBV30 and TRBJ1-2 provide the parts outside the CDR3, is SQTIHQWPATLVQPVGSPLSLECTVEGTSNPNLYWYRQAAGRGLQLLFYSVGIGQISSEVPQNLSASRPQDRQFILSSKKLLLSDSGFYLCAWSLLQGYGYTFGSGTRLTVV.

J is TRBJ1-4 and V is TRBV5-4, with a weak D call TRBD1 (5 bases). Germline V gives CDR1 SGHNT, CDR2 YYREEE (reference sequence). The CDR3 has 16 residues. Trimming took off 1 base at V and 0 bases at J, with 10 bases between the two ends. This chain's CDR3 is CASSLRQGSTNEKLFF. The CDR3 nucleotides are TGTGCCAGCAGCTTGCGTCAGGGCTCAACTAATGAAAAACTGTTTTTT.

On this clone: Other nucleotide sequences from this sample produce the same CDR3. The chain uses TRBV29-1 and TRBJ2-7, with a weak D call TRBD2 (6 bases). The CDR3 spans 11 residues. The V gene's germline CDR1 is SQVTM and CDR2 ANQGSEA. Trimming removed 7 bases from V and 4 bases from J, with 11 bases in between. The DNA of the CDR3 is TGCAGCGCCAGACTAGGTTACGAGCAGTACTTC. Protein product: CSARLGYEQYF.

The J gene is TRBJ1-1, the V gene TRBV19; D unresolved. This CDR3 comprises 14 residues. With 3 bases removed from V and 3 bases from J, the gap between germline ends came to 11 bases. Germline assignment: CDR1 LNHDA and CDR2 SQIVND (reference sequence). CDR3 sequence (DNA): TGTGCCAGTAGTATGAGGGCTTGGGACACTGAAGCTTTCTTT. Translated: CASSMRAWDTEAFF.

The V and J genes are TRBV5-4 and TRBJ2-1; D not certain. This CDR3 has 12 amino acids. V was trimmed by 1 base and J by 9 bases, leaving 8 bases between them. CDR1 SGHNT and CDR2 YYREEE come from the germline V gene (reference sequence). The CDR3 loop is CASSLSFSEQFF. CDR3 sequence (DNA): TGTGCCAGCAGCTTGTCTTTTAGTGAGCAGTTCTTC.

The V gene is TRBV11-2, the J gene TRBJ2-4, with no clear D. Trimming shortened V by 4 bases and J by 15 bases, and 13 bases separated the two germline ends. This CDR3 contains 11 residues. Germline values: CDR1 SGHAT, CDR2 FQNNGV. Here the CDR3 reads CASSSGLARYF. The CDR3 DNA sequence: TGTGCCAGCAGCTCCGGGTTAGCACGGTACTTC.

V gene TRBV5-6 combines with J gene TRBJ1-5, with D uncertain. Germline CDR1 SGHDT, CDR2 YYEEEE. This CDR3 spans 13 amino acids. V lost 2 bases and J lost 1, with 4 bases in between. CDR3 protein: CASSFNSNQPQHF. Here the CDR3 DNA reads TGTGCCAGCAGCTTTAACAGCAATCAGCCCCAGCATTTT.

The chain carries TRBV28 and TRBJ1-2, with 7 nucleotides matching TRBD1. Trimming removed 2 bases from V and 2 bases from J; junction bases left unmatched: 5. Germline loops: CDR1 MDHEN, CDR2 SYDVKM. The CDR3 is 15 amino acids. Written as DNA, the CDR3 is TGTGCCAGCAGTTTAAACGTACAGGGGAACTATGGCTACACCTTC. Residues: CASSLNVQGNYGYTF.

This clone appeared once. The chain couples TRBV29-1 to TRBJ2-7; D not certain. The CDR3 is 14 residues long. The ends were cut back, 6 bases at V and 2 bases at J, with 17 bases in the middle. Per the germline V gene, CDR1 is SQVTM and CDR2 is ANQGSEA. The CDR3 region is CSVPTGEVPYEQYF. Here the CDR3 DNA reads TGCAGCGTCCCAACCGGAGAGGTCCCCTACGAGCAGTACTTC.

This chain joins TRBV28 and TRBJ2-1, with D possibly matching TRBD1 (6 bases). V was pared by 6 bases and J by 6 bases, with 18 bases between. CDR3 size: 15 residues. CDR1 is MDHEN, CDR2 SYDVKM, per germline. CDR3 DNA sequence: TGTGCCAGCAGCCCTCTGGACAGTTTCGCCAATGAGCAGTTCTTC. Translated: CASSPLDSFANEQFF.

The V call is TRBV6-5, the J call TRBJ2-7; no clear D. CDR1 MNHEY and CDR2 SVGAGI come from the germline V gene. The CDR3 runs to 13 residues. The ends were cut back, 10 bases at V and 2 bases at J, with 15 bases in the middle. This CDR3 reads CATTSGETYEQYF. CDR3 nucleotide sequence: TGTGCCACAACGTCGGGCGAAACCTACGAGCAGTACTTC.

As concerns this clone: Other nucleotide sequences in the sample specify the same CDR3. The chain links TRBV5-1 to TRBJ2-2; 7 bases fit TRBD1. Losses at the gene ends were 4 bases for V and 6 bases for J; bases not matched to a gene: 6. This CDR3 region has 14 residues. Germline CDR1 is SGHRS and CDR2 is YFSETQ. In DNA form, the CDR3 reads TGCGCCAGCAGCCTCGACAGGGAACCCGGGGAGCTGTTTTTT. It yields the protein CASSLDREPGELFF.

This clone showed up just once. J is TRBJ2-7 and V is TRBV7-8; possible D gene TRBD1, 7 bases. The germline gives CDR1 SGHVS, CDR2 FQNEAQ. The germline V and J ends were trimmed by 5 bases and 3 bases, with 14 bases remaining between them. This CDR3 has 14 amino acids. CDR3 bases: TGTGCCAGCAGCGCGGGACAGCCTTTCTACGAGCAGTACTTC. Protein: CASSAGQPFYEQYF.

This clone was counted once. This chain connects TRBV5-5 to TRBJ1-2; TRBD1 is a possible D gene (6 bases). The CDR3 runs 17 residues. V was cut by 4 bases and J by 0 bases, with 19 bases left in between. CDR1 SGHKS and CDR2 YYEKEE come from the germline V gene (reference sequence). In DNA form, the CDR3 reads TGTGCCAGCAGCGACTTGATGACAGGCACCACTAACTATGGCTACACCTTC. Its translation: CASSDLMTGTTNYGYTF.

This chain joins TRBV16 and TRBJ1-1, with a possible D match to TRBD1 (5 bases). The CDR3 totals 13 residues. Looked up from germline, CDR1 is KGHSY and CDR2 is FQNENV. V lost 9 bases and J 6 bases, leaving 17 bases between the germline ends. The CDR3 DNA reads as TGTGCCAGTGAAACACTCCAGGGCCCTGAAGCTTTCTTT. The encoded protein is CASETLQGPEAFF.

The rearrangement links TRBV28 to TRBJ2-3, with D maybe TRBD2 (6 bases). There are 15 residues in the CDR3. The germline gives CDR1 MDHEN, CDR2 SYDVKM. V shed 3 bases and J shed 5 bases, with 15 bases lying between them. The CDR3 bases are TGTGCCAGCAGTTTCGCCGGGAGCCTGGTAGATACGCAGTATTTT. Translation gives CASSFAGSLVDTQYF.

V is TRBV9 and J is TRBJ2-7, with 7 bases aligning to TRBD1. V lost 4 bases to trimming and J lost 1 base; unmatched junction nucleotides: 5. The CDR3 has 14 residues. Germline CDR1 and CDR2: SGDLS and YYNGEE. For the CDR3, the DNA is TGTGCCAGCAGCCCCCGGACAGGTTCCTACGAGCAGTACTTC. This sequence encodes CASSPRTGSYEQYF.

Comments on this clone: Other DNA sequences in the sample encode the same CDR3. The J gene is TRBJ2-7, the V gene TRBV28, with 8 bases that match TRBD1. V lost 8 bases, J lost 0 bases, and 6 bases stayed unmatched. The CDR3 sequence is 14 residues long. Germline CDR1 and CDR2: MDHEN and SYDVKM. The CDR3 DNA reads as TGTGCCAGCTCCCGGACAGGGAGCTCCTACGAGCAGTACTTC. Translating gives CASSRTGSSYEQYF.

The chain employs TRBV2 and TRBJ1-3; no firm D call. This CDR3 has 15 amino acids. The germline V gene encodes CDR1 SNHLY and CDR2 FYNNEI. V was trimmed by 1 base and J by 0 bases, leaving 7 bases between them. The CDR3 coding sequence is TGTGCCAGCAGTGAAGGACGGATCTCTGGAAACACCATATATTTT. Its protein product is CASSEGRISGNTIYF.

The chain couples TRBV9 to TRBJ1-3; D may be TRBD1 (6 bases). The germline CDR1 and CDR2 sequences are SGDLS and YYNGEE. V lost 3 bases and J lost 4, with 14 bases in between. This CDR3 contains 15 residues. The CDR3 region is CASSGQDSGGNTIYF. The CDR3 bases are TGTGCCAGCAGCGGACAGGACTCTGGCGGAAACACCATATATTTT.

The chain carries TRBV28 and TRBJ2-5; 8 nucleotides match TRBD2. The CDR3 contains 15 residues. CDR1 is MDHEN and CDR2 is SYDVKM in the germline V gene. With 5 bases clipped from V and 3 bases from J, the junction kept 8 bases outside the gene matches. CDR3 coding DNA: TGTGCCAGCAGTATCCAGCGGGAGATAAAAGAGACCCAGTACTTC. Amino acids: CASSIQREIKETQYF.

This clone was detected once. The V gene is TRBV28, the J gene TRBJ2-7, with D possibly being TRBD1 or TRBD2 (5 bases each). Germline values: CDR1 MDHEN, CDR2 SYDVKM. This CDR3 region has 12 residues. Trimming left V 11 bases short and J 3 bases short, with 14 bases between. CDR3 bases: TGTGCCGGCTCGGGAAGGGGCTACGAGCAGTACTTC. This translates into CAGSGRGYEQYF.

V usage is TRBV7-9 and J usage is TRBJ2-2; a weak D match, TRBD1 (6 bases). The CDR3 runs to 16 residues. With 2 bases removed from V and 5 bases from J, the gap between germline ends came to 15 bases. Looked up from germline, CDR1 is SEHNR and CDR2 is FQNEAQ (reference sequence). CDR3 DNA: TGTGCCAGCAGCTTACCACAGGACAGAAAGACCGGGGAGCTGTTTTTT. It encodes CASSLPQDRKTGELFF.

The gene calls are TRBV7-9 and TRBJ2-7, with 7 nucleotides matching TRBD1. Germline CDR1 SEHNR, CDR2 FQNEAQ (reference sequence). The CDR3 loop spans 15 amino acids. V shed 6 bases, J shed 5 bases, and the junction held 13 bases outside the gene matches. The CDR3 region is CASSNRDSEFDEQYF. The CDR3 nucleotides are TGTGCCAGCAGTAACCGGGACAGTGAATTCGACGAGCAGTACTTC.